These T cell receptor beta chains were read from a single sample in a study of PD-1 blockade in mismatch repair-deficient tumors. Sequencing was performed with immunoSEQ multiplex PCR; in TCRdb, only in-frame clones are kept and a portion is missing. Here the sample spans approximately 79,000 clones, approximately 81% being singletons. This specimen consisted of peripheral blood, obtained 44 weeks after starting pembrolizumab. All receptors come from an adult with mismatch repair-deficient cancer. Each CDR3 is given with its conserved first and last residue. The D gene is left open where the match is weak. Expanded clones get a size class; other rows say once, few or many, or leave the size out.

clone size | CDR3 length | D gene | J gene | V gene | CDR3 DNA | CDR3 protein
- | 16 | TRBD1 | TRBJ2-3 | TRBV5-1 | TGCGCCAGCAGCCCGGGGGACAGGGATAGCACAGATACGCAGTATTTT | CASSPGDRDSTDTQYF
- | 15 | - | TRBJ2-1 | TRBV19 | TGTGCCAGTAGTATAGTAGGGTGGGGATACAATGAGCAGTTCTTC | CASSIVGWGYNEQFF
- | 13 | TRBD1 | TRBJ2-7 | TRBV5-5 | TGTGCCAGCCTCGAACAGGGGGCTAGGGAGCAGTACTTC | CASLEQGAREQYF
once | 15 | TRBD2 | TRBJ2-5 | TRBV7-3 | TGTGCCAGCAGCTTTTCAGCGGGGTTTGAAGAGACCCAGTACTTC | CASSFSAGFEETQYF
- | 17 | TRBD1 | TRBJ1-5 | TRBV19 | TGTGCCAGTAGTATAGATTTGCCCAGGGGGAGCAATCAGCCCCAGCATTTT | CASSIDLPRGSNQPQHF
- | 18 | TRBD2 | TRBJ2-2 | TRBV4-1 | TGCGCCAGCAGCCTCGTGGGACTAGCGGGACTAAACACCGGGGAGCTGTTTTTT | CASSLVGLAGLNTGELFF
- | 15 | TRBD2 | TRBJ2-7 | TRBV27 | TGTGCCAGCAGTTTATCCCTAGCGGGGATCTACGAGCAGTACTTC | CASSLSLAGIYEQYF
few | 12 | - | TRBJ2-2 | TRBV2 | TGTGCCAGCAGTGACTACACCGGGGAGCTGTTTTTT | CASSDYTGELFF
- | 14 | - | TRBJ2-3 | TRBV5-4 | TGTGCCAGCAGGGTTGATTCTAGCACAGATACGCAGTATTTT | CASRVDSSTDTQYF
- | 11 | - | TRBJ2-1 | TRBV6-6 | TGTGCCAGCAGTCAGTACAATGAGCAGTTCTTC | CASSQYNEQFF
- | 15 | TRBD1 | TRBJ1-2 | TRBV7-9 | TGTGCCAGCAGCTTACAGACCCGGCAGGGGGACGGCTACACCTTC | CASSLQTRQGDGYTF
- | 14 | TRBD1 | TRBJ2-3 | TRBV11-1 | TGTGCCAGCAGCTCCGGGACAGGTCGAGATACGCAGTATTTT | CASSSGTGRDTQYF
- | 15 | - | TRBJ2-3 | TRBV5-1 | TGCGCCAGCAGCTTGGTAGCTAGCGGCACAGATACGCAGTATTTT | CASSLVASGTDTQYF
- | 13 | - | TRBJ1-1 | TRBV19 | TGTGCCACCAACCCGACGGGGTTTGGTGAAGCTTTCTTT | CATNPTGFGEAFF
- | 15 | - | TRBJ1-1 | TRBV7-9 | TGTGCCAGCAGGCAACAGGGTGGGGCCGGCACTGAAGCTTTCTTT | CASRQQGGAGTEAFF
once | 17 | TRBD2 | TRBJ2-5 | TRBV7-9 | TGTGCCAGCAGCTTAGGTATCGGACTAGAAGTGCGGGAGACCCAGTACTTC | CASSLGIGLEVRETQYF
- | 10 | - | TRBJ1-2 | TRBV30 | TGTGCCTGGGGGGCGGGCGGCTACACCTTC | CAWGAGGYTF
- | 13 | - | TRBJ2-5 | TRBV7-3 | TGTGCCAGCAGCTTAACTAGGGAAGAGACCCAGTACTTC | CASSLTREETQYF
- | 15 | - | TRBJ2-6 | TRBV7-9 | TGTGCCAGCAGCTTATCTATCTCTGGGGCCAACGTCCTGACTTTC | CASSLSISGANVLTF
- | 14 | TRBD2 | TRBJ2-7 | TRBV10-1 | TGCGCCAGCAGTCGAAAGCGGGAGGTCCACGAGCAGTACTTC | CASSRKREVHEQYF
- | 16 | TRBD1 | TRBJ2-2 | TRBV9 | TGTGCCAGCAGCCCCTACAGGGGGCAGGGCACCGGGGAGCTGTTTTTT | CASSPYRGQGTGELFF
- | 15 | TRBD2 | TRBJ2-1 | TRBV6-5 | TGTGCCAGCAGTCCCCGCGGGAGCTCCTACAATGAGCAGTTCTTC | CASSPRGSSYNEQFF
- | 15 | - | TRBJ2-5 | TRBV10-3 | TGTGCCATCAGTGATACACAGAGGTACCAAGAGACCCAGTACTTC | CAISDTQRYQETQYF
- | 16 | TRBD1 | TRBJ1-1 | TRBV11-3 | TGTGCCAGCAGCCCCCCCTCGACAGGGGCGAACACTGAAGCTTTCTTT | CASSPPSTGANTEAFF
- | 15 | - | TRBJ1-4 | TRBV7-8 | TGTGCCAGCAGCTCACGATCGGGGGGCAATGAAAAACTGTTTTTT | CASSSRSGGNEKLFF
- | 14 | TRBD2 | TRBJ2-1 | TRBV27 | TGTGCCAGCAGTCTGAAGGGACTATACAATGAGCAGTTCTTC | CASSLKGLYNEQFF
- | 15 | TRBD2 | TRBJ2-5 | TRBV5-1 | TGCGCCAGCAGCTTGGGGGGAGGGAGAGAAGAGACCCAGTACTTC | CASSLGGGREETQYF
- | 15 | TRBD2 | TRBJ2-3 | TRBV5-1 | TGCGCCAGCAGCCCAGGGACTAGCGGGTTGGATACGCAGTATTTT | CASSPGTSGLDTQYF
- | 15 | - | TRBJ2-6 | TRBV5-1 | TGCGCCAGCGGTTCGGAAAGCTCTGGGGCCAACGTCCTGACTTTC | CASGSESSGANVLTF
- | 13 | - | TRBJ1-1 | TRBV10-3 | TGTGCCATCAGTGACCAAAGGGACACTGAAGCTTTCTTT | CAISDQRDTEAFF
- | 15 | - | TRBJ1-5 | TRBV27 | TGTGCCAGCAGGCGGGGGCAGGCTGACAATCAGCCCCAGCATTTT | CASRRGQADNQPQHF
- | 14 | - | TRBJ2-7 | TRBV5-1 | TGCGCCAGCAGCTTGGGTGAGGGATGGAGGGAGCAGTACTTC | CASSLGEGWREQYF
- | 14 | TRBD1 | TRBJ1-2 | TRBV7-9 | TGTGCCAGCAGCTCCGGGACAGGGGTAGGTGGCTACACCTTC | CASSSGTGVGGYTF
- | 15 | TRBD2 | TRBJ2-4 | TRBV11-3 | TGTGCCAGCAGCCCCCGGGGGGGTGGCAAAAACATTCAGTACTTC | CASSPRGGGKNIQYF
- | 15 | TRBD2 | TRBJ2-1 | TRBV29-1 | TGCAGCGTTGTCCGAGCGGGAGGGCCTTTAAATGAGCAGTTCTTC | CSVVRAGGPLNEQFF
- | 16 | - | TRBJ2-5 | TRBV25-1 | TGTGCCAGCAGTGAATTGGGACGTAACCTCGTGGAGACCCAGTACTTC | CASSELGRNLVETQYF
- | 15 | - | TRBJ1-3 | TRBV6-5 | TGTGCCAGCAGTTGGGGCCGAGCCTCTGGAAACACCATATATTTT | CASSWGRASGNTIYF
- | 17 | - | TRBJ1-2 | TRBV7-9 | TGTGCCAGCAGCTTACACAGCTCGGACAGCCGGATCTATGGCTACACCTTC | CASSLHSSDSRIYGYTF
- | 17 | TRBD2 | TRBJ2-1 | TRBV27 | TGTGCCAGCAGTTTGTGGCCTAGCGGGAGTGGACACAATGAGCAGTTCTTC | CASSLWPSGSGHNEQFF
- | 14 | - | TRBJ1-2 | TRBV27 | TGTGCCAGCAGTTTAAGGGGGGGGGACTATGGCTACACCTTC | CASSLRGGDYGYTF
- | 15 | TRBD2 | TRBJ2-1 | TRBV7-2 | TGTGCCAGCAGCTTCCTAGCGGGGGTTAGCAATGAGCAGTTCTTC | CASSFLAGVSNEQFF
- | 15 | - | TRBJ2-5 | TRBV2 | TGTGCCAGCAGTGAAGCCTTTAATGAAAAAGAGACCCAGTACTTC | CASSEAFNEKETQYF
- | 14 | - | TRBJ1-1 | TRBV2 | TGTGCCAGCAGTGCCGAGACAGAGAACACTGAAGCTTTCTTT | CASSAETENTEAFF
- | 11 | - | TRBJ1-1 | TRBV30 | TGTGCCTGGAGACAGAACACTGAAGCTTTCTTT | CAWRQNTEAFF
- | 15 | TRBD1 | TRBJ1-5 | TRBV4-1 | TGCGCCAGCAGCCAAGCCCCAGGACAGGGACAGCCCCAGCATTTT | CASSQAPGQGQPQHF
- | 14 | - | TRBJ2-2 | TRBV6-6 | TGTGCCAGCGTTTTAGGTAGCGGAATCGGGGAGCTGTTTTTT | CASVLGSGIGELFF
few | 15 | TRBD2 | TRBJ2-3 | TRBV7-2 | TGTGCCAGCAGCTTAGTACTAGCGGGAGCAGATACGCAGTATTTT | CASSLVLAGADTQYF
- | 19 | TRBD1 | TRBJ1-4 | TRBV4-2 | TGTGCCAGCAGCCAAGATCGGGCGGGACAGCCTGCAACTAATGAAAAACTGTTTTTT | CASSQDRAGQPATNEKLFF
- | 15 | - | TRBJ2-3 | TRBV5-4 | TGTGCCAGCAGCTCCTTATCAGTTCGCACAGATACGCAGTATTTT | CASSSLSVRTDTQYF
few | 15 | - | TRBJ2-1 | TRBV9 | TGTGCCAGCAGCCTCCGGGAGTACGCCTACAATGAGCAGTTCTTC | CASSLREYAYNEQFF
- | 14 | TRBD1 | TRBJ1-1 | TRBV18 | TGTGCCAGCTCAGGACAGGACAGGGGAAGGGAAGCTTTCTTT | CASSGQDRGREAFF
- | 16 | - | TRBJ2-2 | TRBV5-1 | TGCGCCAGCAGCTTGGCCGGGGGTATAGGGTTCCGGGAGCTGTTTTTT | CASSLAGGIGFRELFF
- | 14 | - | TRBJ1-5 | TRBV6-5 | TGTGCCAGCAGTGACAGTTATAGCAATCAGCCCCAGCATTTT | CASSDSYSNQPQHF
- | 15 | - | TRBJ2-1 | TRBV5-1 | TGCGCCAGCAGCTTGGCCTGGGGCTCCGGCAATGAGCAGTTCTTC | CASSLAWGSGNEQFF
once | 13 | TRBD1 | TRBJ1-2 | TRBV9 | TGTGCCAGCAGCTTACAGGGGGACTATGGCTACACCTTC | CASSLQGDYGYTF